The rows below give T cell receptor beta chains drawn from one sample of a study of blood T cell repertoires in COVID-19. Here immunoSEQ multiplex PCR was the method, and the copy in TCRdb shows in-frame clones only, minus some. Seen here are approximately 220,000 clones, 83% observed once, and the top ten hold roughly 2.5%. The sample taken for sequencing was peripheral blood. These receptor sequences come from a woman aged 35 to 49 with active or convalescent COVID-19. Each CDR3 is given with its conserved first and last residue. The D gene is left open where the match is weak. Expanded clones get a size class; other rows say once, few or many, or leave the size out.

d_gene: .
len: 14
j_gene: TRBJ2-7
v_gene: TRBV6-5
abundance: .
CDR3nt: TGTGCCAGCAGCCGGGAAGCAGGCGACTACGAGCAGTACTTC
CDR3aa: CASSREAGDYEQYF

d_gene: .
len: 15
j_gene: TRBJ2-7
v_gene: TRBV6-2/TRBV6-3
abundance: .
CDR3nt: TGTGCCAGCAGTTACTTTCTATCATCCTCCTACGAGCAGTACTTC
CDR3aa: CASSYFLSSSYEQYF

d_gene: TRBD1
len: 16
j_gene: TRBJ1-6
v_gene: TRBV3-1/TRBV3-2
abundance: .
CDR3nt: TGTGCCAGCAGCCAAGAGAAGGGGACAGATAATTCACCCCTCCACTTT
CDR3aa: CASSQEKGTDNSPLHF

d_gene: .
len: 14
j_gene: TRBJ1-1
v_gene: TRBV7-2
abundance: .
CDR3nt: TGTGCCAGCAGTAGAAGGGGTAGACAGGCTGAAGCTTTCTTT
CDR3aa: CASSRRGRQAEAFF

d_gene: .
len: 16
j_gene: TRBJ1-5
v_gene: TRBV28
abundance: .
CDR3nt: TGTGCCAGCAGTTTAGGGCCAGGCACTAGCAATCAGCCCCAGCATTTT
CDR3aa: CASSLGPGTSNQPQHF

d_gene: .
len: 15
j_gene: TRBJ2-7
v_gene: TRBV7-2
abundance: once
CDR3nt: TGTGCCAGCAGCGCAGGGTCTGGGGTCTCCTACGAGCAGTACTTC
CDR3aa: CASSAGSGVSYEQYF

d_gene: .
len: 14
j_gene: TRBJ1-4
v_gene: TRBV27
abundance: .
CDR3nt: TGTGCCAGCAGTTTATCGCGGGGGGATGAAAAACTGTTTTTT
CDR3aa: CASSLSRGDEKLFF

d_gene: .
len: 12
j_gene: TRBJ2-7
v_gene: TRBV7-2
abundance: .
CDR3nt: TGTGCCAGCAGCTTAGAGAGCTACGAGCAGTACTTC
CDR3aa: CASSLESYEQYF

d_gene: TRBD1
len: 15
j_gene: TRBJ2-1
v_gene: TRBV12-5
abundance: .
CDR3nt: TGTGCTAGTGGGCCGGGACAGGGGATAGACAATGAGCAGTTCTTC
CDR3aa: CASGPGQGIDNEQFF

d_gene: TRBD1
len: 14
j_gene: TRBJ1-6
v_gene: TRBV10-3
abundance: once
CDR3nt: TGTGCCATCAGTGAGTCGACAGGGGACTCACCCCTCCACTTT
CDR3aa: CAISESTGDSPLHF

d_gene: .
len: 15
j_gene: TRBJ1-5
v_gene: TRBV7-6
abundance: .
CDR3nt: TGTGCCAGCAGCGCAGGGGCTGATAGCAATCAGCCCCAGCATTTT
CDR3aa: CASSAGADSNQPQHF

d_gene: TRBD1
len: 13
j_gene: TRBJ2-5
v_gene: TRBV29-1
abundance: .
CDR3nt: TGCAGCGTTGAACAGGGGGCAGGAGAGACCCAGTACTTC
CDR3aa: CSVEQGAGETQYF

d_gene: TRBD2
len: 15
j_gene: TRBJ2-1
v_gene: TRBV5-1
abundance: .
CDR3nt: TGCGCCAGCAGCCGGACTAGCGGGAGGGCCCATGAGCAGTTCTTC
CDR3aa: CASSRTSGRAHEQFF

d_gene: .
len: 12
j_gene: TRBJ2-7
v_gene: TRBV11-2
abundance: once
CDR3nt: TGTGCCAGCAGCCTGTCCCTTTACGAGCAGTACTTC
CDR3aa: CASSLSLYEQYF

d_gene: TRBD2
len: 16
j_gene: TRBJ2-5
v_gene: TRBV27
abundance: .
CDR3nt: TGTGCCAGCAGTTCGACTAGCGGGAAGGGTAGGGAGACCCAGTACTTC
CDR3aa: CASSSTSGKGRETQYF

d_gene: TRBD1
len: 19
j_gene: TRBJ2-7
v_gene: TRBV14
abundance: .
CDR3nt: TGTGCCAGCAGCCAAGATCCCGCCTATCGGGACAGGGGGCCGCTGGAGCAGTACTTC
CDR3aa: CASSQDPAYRDRGPLEQYF

d_gene: .
len: 15
j_gene: TRBJ1-2
v_gene: TRBV29-1
abundance: .
CDR3nt: TGCAGCGTTGAAAGGGGGGGGGAAGATCCCTATGGCTACACCTTC
CDR3aa: CSVERGGEDPYGYTF

d_gene: TRBD1
len: 18
j_gene: TRBJ1-2
v_gene: TRBV19
abundance: .
CDR3nt: TGTGCCAGTAGCCTTTCGGGCGACAGGGTGAGTCTCCTCTATGGCTACACCTTC
CDR3aa: CASSLSGDRVSLLYGYTF

d_gene: TRBD2
len: 16
j_gene: TRBJ2-7
v_gene: TRBV18
abundance: .
CDR3nt: TGTGCCAGCTCACTCCGTCGTGGACTAGCTTCCTACGAGCAGTACTTC
CDR3aa: CASSLRRGLASYEQYF

d_gene: TRBD1
len: 15
j_gene: TRBJ1-1
v_gene: TRBV6-5
abundance: .
CDR3nt: TGTGCCAGCAGTCGGCCCGGACAGGGGTACACTGAAGCTTTCTTT
CDR3aa: CASSRPGQGYTEAFF

d_gene: TRBD1
len: 17
j_gene: TRBJ1-3
v_gene: TRBV18
abundance: few
CDR3nt: TGTGCCAGCTCAGGGACAGGGTTCTCTGCACGTGGAAACACCATATATTTT
CDR3aa: CASSGTGFSARGNTIYF

d_gene: .
len: 12
j_gene: TRBJ2-7
v_gene: TRBV28
abundance: .
CDR3nt: TGTGCCAGCAGTTTATACACCTACGAGCAGTACTTC
CDR3aa: CASSLYTYEQYF

d_gene: .
len: 13
j_gene: TRBJ1-5
v_gene: TRBV29-1
abundance: once
CDR3nt: TGCAGCGTTGCGCGGGGGTTCAATCAGCCCCAGCATTTT
CDR3aa: CSVARGFNQPQHF

d_gene: TRBD1
len: 14
j_gene: TRBJ1-5
v_gene: TRBV30
abundance: .
CDR3nt: TGTGCCTGGGGCCGGGACAGGGGGCTTCAGCCCCAGCATTTT
CDR3aa: CAWGRDRGLQPQHF

d_gene: .
len: 15
j_gene: TRBJ1-2
v_gene: TRBV4-1
abundance: .
CDR3nt: TGCGCCAGCAGCCAAGTTTTTCGGGCTAACTATGGCTACACCTTC
CDR3aa: CASSQVFRANYGYTF

d_gene: TRBD1
len: 15
j_gene: TRBJ1-1
v_gene: TRBV10-3
abundance: once
CDR3nt: TGTGCCATCAGTGCGCCGACAGGGAAGAACACTGAAGCTTTCTTT
CDR3aa: CAISAPTGKNTEAFF

d_gene: .
len: 14
j_gene: TRBJ1-2
v_gene: TRBV18
abundance: .
CDR3nt: TGTGCCAGCTCACCGGGACACTATAACTATGGCTACACCTTC
CDR3aa: CASSPGHYNYGYTF

d_gene: .
len: 14
j_gene: TRBJ1-5
v_gene: TRBV7-2
abundance: few
CDR3nt: TGTGCCAGCAGCTCAGGACAGCGTAATCAGCCCCAGCATTTT
CDR3aa: CASSSGQRNQPQHF

d_gene: TRBD1
len: 16
j_gene: TRBJ1-5
v_gene: TRBV12-5
abundance: .
CDR3nt: TGTGCTAGTGGTTTGATCCACGGGACAGGGGGACAGCCCCAGCATTTT
CDR3aa: CASGLIHGTGGQPQHF

d_gene: .
len: 14
j_gene: TRBJ2-5
v_gene: TRBV30
abundance: .
CDR3nt: TGTGCCTGGAGTGCCCTCGAACTTCAAGAGACCCAGTACTTC
CDR3aa: CAWSALELQETQYF

d_gene: .
len: 14
j_gene: TRBJ2-2
v_gene: TRBV10-3
abundance: .
CDR3nt: TGTGCCATCAGTCCGGTGAGGGACACCGGGGAGCTGTTTTTT
CDR3aa: CAISPVRDTGELFF

d_gene: TRBD2
len: 14
j_gene: TRBJ2-2
v_gene: TRBV19
abundance: .
CDR3nt: TGTGCCAGTTTAGACAGAGCGGGAGACGGGGAGCTGTTTTTT
CDR3aa: CASLDRAGDGELFF

d_gene: TRBD1
len: 16
j_gene: TRBJ2-3
v_gene: TRBV19
abundance: .
CDR3nt: TGTGCCAGTAGTCCCCGACAGGGGGCTCGGGCAGATACGCAGTATTTT
CDR3aa: CASSPRQGARADTQYF

d_gene: .
len: 15
j_gene: TRBJ1-6
v_gene: TRBV19
abundance: once
CDR3nt: TGTGCCAGTAGTATATCGGGGGTACAGAATTCACCCCTCCACTTT
CDR3aa: CASSISGVQNSPLHF

d_gene: TRBD1
len: 14
j_gene: TRBJ1-5
v_gene: TRBV6-2/TRBV6-3
abundance: once
CDR3nt: TGTGCCAGCAGTTACGCAGGGGGGAATCAGCCCCAGCATTTT
CDR3aa: CASSYAGGNQPQHF

d_gene: TRBD1
len: 17
j_gene: TRBJ1-4
v_gene: TRBV7-2
abundance: .
CDR3nt: TGTGCCAGCAGCTCCTACGACAGGGGGATAATTAATGAAAAACTGTTTTTT
CDR3aa: CASSSYDRGIINEKLFF